These 14 T cell receptor beta chains were all obtained from the same sample, sequenced in a study of Graves' ophthalmopathy and Graves' hyperthyroidism. CDR3 regions of TCR beta were amplified from RNA transcripts. Investigators did first-round RT-PCR with HTBI primers, then second-round multiplex PCR. Via MiXCR, TCRdb re-called the multiplex PCR reads, giving one row per CDR3 protein. The sample carries about 500,000 distinct CDR3 sequences, just under 40% recorded once. The sample comprised peripheral blood or thyroid tissue (not recorded which). The receptors derive from an adult man with Graves' hyperthyroidism.

This clonotype was detected a few times. The gene calls are TRBV7-9 and TRBJ2-7, with 8 bases aligning to TRBD1. The CDR3 has 15 amino acids. The ends lost 5 bases at V and 4 bases at J; junction bases unmatched: 10. Germline values: CDR1 SEHNR, CDR2 FQNEAQ (reference sequence). This CDR3 is CASSRTGQGIYEQYF. As DNA, the CDR3 is TGTGCCAGCAGCCGGACCGGACAGGGCATTTACGAGCAGTACTTC. Variable domain in full (rest from reference TRBV7-9 and TRBJ2-7): DTGVSQNPRHKITKRGQNVTFRCDPISEHNRLYWYRQTLGQGPEFLTYFQNEAQLEKSRLLSDRFSAERPKGSFSTLEIQRTEQGDSAMYLCASSRTGQGIYEQYFGPGTRLTVT.

This clonotype was seen a handful of times. The chain recombines TRBV7-9 with TRBJ2-5; 8 nucleotides agree with TRBD2. Germline values: CDR1 SEHNR, CDR2 FQNEAQ (reference sequence). J lost 0 bases, V lost 5 bases, and 8 bases had no gene match. The CDR3 length is 16 residues. This chain's CDR3 is CASSQPRGGYQETQYF. Written as DNA, the CDR3 is TGTGCCAGCAGCCAACCGCGCGGGGGGTACCAAGAGACCCAGTACTTC. Based on the CDR3 plus reference TRBV7-9 and TRBJ2-5, the full variable domain is DTGVSQNPRHKITKRGQNVTFRCDPISEHNRLYWYRQTLGQGPEFLTYFQNEAQLEKSRLLSDRFSAERPKGSFSTLEIQRTEQGDSAMYLCASSQPRGGYQETQYFGPGTRLLVL.

V is TRBV12-3 or TRBV12-4 and J is TRBJ1-2; 12 bases match TRBD1. The CDR3 is made up of 18 amino acids. With V trimmed by 6 bases and J by 1 base, 12 bases remained unmatched. The CDR3 DNA sequence: TGTGCCAGCAGAGGGACAGGGGGCGCAGGATCGGATAACTATGGCTACACCTTC. Translated, it gives CASRGTGGAGSDNYGYTF.

In this sample, this clonotype turned up many times. J is TRBJ2-2 and V is TRBV20-1, with TRBD2 matching 8 bases. The V gene end was trimmed by 1 base and the J gene end by 4 bases; junction bases not matched to a gene: 5. The germline V gene encodes CDR1 DFQATT and CDR2 SNEGSKA (reference sequence). The length of the CDR3 is 15 residues. CDR3 nucleotide sequence: TGCAGTGCTAGAGGAAGCGGGAGAGGCACCGGGGAGCTGTTTTTT. It specifies CSARGSGRGTGELFF.

The V gene is TRBV7-2, the J gene TRBJ2-1; the match to TRBD2 covers 10 bases. The CDR3 length is 14 residues. Unmatched junction bases numbered 4, after V lost 3 bases and J lost 8 bases. Germline-derived CDR1 and CDR2 are SGHTA and FQGNSA. The CDR3 region has the DNA TGTGCCAGCAGCTTGCGGACTAGCGGTGATGAGCAGTTCTTC. Its translation: CASSLRTSGDEQFF. The full variable domain, completed using reference TRBV7-2 and TRBJ2-1, is GAGVSQSPSNKVTEKGKDVELRCDPISGHTALYWYRQSLGQGLEFLIYFQGNSAPDKSGLPSDRFSAERTGGSVSTLTIQRTQQEDSAVYLCASSLRTSGDEQFFGPGTRLTVL.

The chain links TRBV30 to TRBJ2-7; either TRBD1 or TRBD2 may fit D (5 bases each). The CDR3 consists of 13 residues. The V end lost 4 bases, the J end lost 6 bases, and 16 bases lay between the germline ends. Germline values: CDR1 GTSNPN, CDR2 SVGIG (reference sequence). CDR3 coding DNA: TGTGCCTGGACCCGGACTGTTAGGGGCGAGCAGTACTTC. Amino acids: CAWTRTVRGEQYF.

As regards this clonotype: This may be a read error: a much more frequent sequence differs by one nucleotide. The chain has TRBV15 and TRBJ1-4; D may be TRBD1 (6 bases). The CDR3 extends over 13 amino acids. Germline-derived CDR1 and CDR2 are LNHNV and YYDKDF (reference sequence). The CDR3 DNA is TGTGCCAGCAGCCGGGACAAGAATGCAAAACTGTTTTTT. This sequence encodes CASSRDKNAKLFF. The whole variable domain, filled in from reference TRBV15 and TRBJ1-4, reads DAMVIQNPRYQVTQFGKPVTLSCSQTLNHNVMYWYQQKSSQAPKLLFHYYDKDFNNEADTPDNFQSRRPNTSFCFLDIRSPGLGDTAMYLCASSRDKNAKLFFGSGTQLSVL.

This clonotype was seen many times. The chain is built from TRBV5-6 and TRBJ1-1; 9 bases align to TRBD1. CDR1 SGHDT and CDR2 YYEEEE come from the germline V gene. The length of the CDR3 is 15 residues. The J segment lost 5 bases and the V segment lost 4 bases, leaving 9 bases of the junction unmatched. This CDR3 is CASSVRDREGTEAFF. The CDR3 DNA follows: TGTGCCAGCAGCGTCCGGGACAGGGAAGGTACTGAAGCTTTCTTT.

This clonotype was recorded a few times. This chain joins TRBV12-3 or TRBV12-4 and TRBJ1-1, with D unresolved. V gave up 4 bases and J gave up 0 bases, with 18 bases separating them. The length of the CDR3 is 17 residues. For the CDR3, the DNA is TGTGCCAGCAGTTCGACCCCCTTGAGTACTATGAACACTGAAGCTTTCTTT. It specifies CASSSTPLSTMNTEAFF.

The table lists this clonotype with many counts. The rearrangement uses TRBV10-3 and TRBJ1-1, with TRBD1 as a possible D gene (6 bases). The V end lost 4 bases, the J end lost 2 bases, and 11 bases lay between the germline ends. This CDR3 has 14 residues. The germline V gene encodes CDR1 ENHRY and CDR2 SYGVKD. CDR3: CAISAGGGNTEAFF. CDR3 bases: TGTGCCATCAGTGCAGGAGGGGGTAACACTGAAGCTTTCTTT.

The chain carries TRBV7-8 and TRBJ2-1, with D unresolved. The CDR3 covers 11 residues. CDR1 and CDR2 from the germline V gene are SGHVS and FQNEAQ. V was pared by 5 bases and J by 9 bases, with 8 bases between. CDR3 protein: CASSKGREQFF. The CDR3 nucleotides read TGTGCCAGCAGCAAGGGCCGTGAGCAGTTCTTC.

The chain combines TRBV18 with TRBJ1-1; 10 bases map to TRBD1. The CDR3 covers 14 residues. After removal of 5 bases from V and 8 bases from J, the junction contained 8 bases not matched to a gene. Germline CDR1 KGHSH, CDR2 LQKENI. The CDR3 loop is CASSGGGQGIEAFF. In nucleotides, the CDR3 is TGTGCCAGCTCAGGGGGGGGACAGGGGATCGAAGCTTTCTTT.

The rearrangement joins TRBV5-6 to TRBJ1-2; D gene ambiguous. V shed 4 bases and J shed 4 bases, with 14 bases lying between them. CDR3 length: 14 residues. Germline values: CDR1 SGHDT, CDR2 YYEEEE. For the CDR3, the DNA is TGTGCCAGCAGCGAGGTCGGTACATCCTATGGCTACACCTTC. Residues: CASSEVGTSYGYTF.

This clonotype was seen at least ten times. The chain links TRBV29-1 to TRBJ2-5; D gene unclear. This CDR3 region has 14 residues. Germline values: CDR1 SQVTM, CDR2 ANQGSEA. The ends were cut back, 1 base at V and 2 bases at J, with 11 bases in the middle. This chain's CDR3 is CSVEVSRVQETQYF. CDR3 nucleotides: TGCAGCGTTGAAGTTTCAAGAGTTCAAGAGACCCAGTACTTC.